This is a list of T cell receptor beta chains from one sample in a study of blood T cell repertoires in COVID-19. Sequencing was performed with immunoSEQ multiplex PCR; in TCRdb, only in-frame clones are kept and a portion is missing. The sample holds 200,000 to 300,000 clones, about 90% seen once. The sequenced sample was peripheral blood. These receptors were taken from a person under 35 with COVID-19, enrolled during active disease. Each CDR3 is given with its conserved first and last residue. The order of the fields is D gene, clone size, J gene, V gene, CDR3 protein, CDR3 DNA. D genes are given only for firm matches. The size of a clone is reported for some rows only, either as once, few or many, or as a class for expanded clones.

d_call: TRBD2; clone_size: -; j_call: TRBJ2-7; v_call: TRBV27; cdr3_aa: CASSPTSAGYEQYF; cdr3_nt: TGTGCCAGCAGCCCAACTAGCGCTGGATACGAGCAGTACTTC
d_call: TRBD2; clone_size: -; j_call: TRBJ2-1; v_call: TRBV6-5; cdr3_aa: CASNVAGTSNEQFF; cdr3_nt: TGTGCCAGCAACGTAGCGGGAACGAGCAATGAGCAGTTCTTC
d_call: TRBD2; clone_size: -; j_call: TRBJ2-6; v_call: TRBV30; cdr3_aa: CAWTSGRAGYFGANVLTF; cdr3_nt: TGTGCCTGGACCAGCGGGAGGGCCGGGTACTTTGGGGCCAACGTCCTGACTTTC
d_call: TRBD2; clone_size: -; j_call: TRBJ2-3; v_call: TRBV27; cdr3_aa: CASTLVLAGGPDTQYF; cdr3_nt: TGTGCCAGCACCTTAGTTCTAGCGGGAGGGCCAGATACGCAGTATTTT
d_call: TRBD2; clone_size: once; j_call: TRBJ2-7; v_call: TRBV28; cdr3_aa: CASRSLETSSPRDEQYF; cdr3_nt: TGTGCCAGCAGGAGTTTAGAGACTAGCTCCCCTCGGGACGAGCAGTACTTC
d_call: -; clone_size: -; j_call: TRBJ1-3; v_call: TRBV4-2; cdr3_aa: CASSQSYSGLSGNTIYF; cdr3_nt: TGTGCCAGCAGCCAATCATACTCGGGTCTCTCTGGAAACACCATATATTTT
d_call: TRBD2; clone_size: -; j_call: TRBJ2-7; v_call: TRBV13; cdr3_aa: CASSSWEGYEQYF; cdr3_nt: TGTGCCAGCAGCTCTTGGGAGGGCTACGAGCAGTACTTC
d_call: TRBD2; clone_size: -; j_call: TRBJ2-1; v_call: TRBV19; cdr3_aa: CASSMAQTSGRAYNEQFF; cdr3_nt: TGTGCCAGTAGTATGGCCCAGACTAGCGGGAGGGCCTACAATGAGCAGTTCTTC
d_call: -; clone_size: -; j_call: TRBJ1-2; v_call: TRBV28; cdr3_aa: CASSLQGWDGYTF; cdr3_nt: TGTGCCAGCAGTTTGCAGGGGTGGGATGGCTACACCTTC
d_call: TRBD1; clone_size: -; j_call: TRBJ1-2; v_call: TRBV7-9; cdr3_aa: CASSPTGADYGYTF; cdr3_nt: TGTGCCAGCAGCCCGACAGGGGCCGACTATGGCTACACCTTC
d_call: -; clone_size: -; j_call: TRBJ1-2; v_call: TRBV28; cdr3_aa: CASTPYSLDYGYTF; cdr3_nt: TGTGCCAGCACCCCCTATAGTCTTGACTATGGCTACACCTTC
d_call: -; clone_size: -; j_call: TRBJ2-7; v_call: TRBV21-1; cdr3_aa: CASSKEYSLLPGLPLYEQYF; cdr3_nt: TGTGCCAGCAGCAAAGAGTACAGCCTCCTACCGGGACTCCCTTTATACGAGCAGTACTTC
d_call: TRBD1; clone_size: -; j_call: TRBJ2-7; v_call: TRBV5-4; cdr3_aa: CASSFEPGGNYEQYF; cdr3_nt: TGTGCCAGCAGCTTCGAGCCAGGGGGCAATTACGAGCAGTACTTC
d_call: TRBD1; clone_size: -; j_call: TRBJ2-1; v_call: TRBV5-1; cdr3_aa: CASSLAGTGDILPLYEQFF; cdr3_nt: TGCGCCAGCAGCTTGGCCGGGACAGGGGACATCTTACCGCTCTATGAGCAGTTCTTC
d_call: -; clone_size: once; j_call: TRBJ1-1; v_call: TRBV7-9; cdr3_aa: CASSLELREAFF; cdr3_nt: TGTGCCAGCAGCTTAGAGTTGAGGGAAGCTTTCTTT
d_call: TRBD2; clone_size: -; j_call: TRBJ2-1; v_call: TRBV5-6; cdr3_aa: CASSLELAGDRRWDEQFF; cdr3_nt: TGTGCCAGCAGCTTGGAACTAGCGGGAGATAGACGTTGGGATGAGCAGTTCTTC
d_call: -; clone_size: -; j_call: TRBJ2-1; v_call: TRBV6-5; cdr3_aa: CASSGVSSYNEQFF; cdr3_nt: TGTGCCAGCAGCGGGGTTAGCTCCTACAATGAGCAGTTCTTC
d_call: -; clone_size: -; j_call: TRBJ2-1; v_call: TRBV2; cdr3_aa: CASSEEGDIYNEQFF; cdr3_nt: TGTGCCAGCAGTGAAGAGGGGGACATCTACAATGAGCAGTTCTTC
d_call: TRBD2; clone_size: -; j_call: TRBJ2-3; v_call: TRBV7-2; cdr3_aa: CASSSWGLAGTGKNTQYF; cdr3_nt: TGTGCCAGCAGCTCGTGGGGACTAGCGGGCACAGGGAAGAATACGCAGTATTTT
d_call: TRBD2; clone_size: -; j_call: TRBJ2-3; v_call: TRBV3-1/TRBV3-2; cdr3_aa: CASSQGLAGGPSTDTQYF; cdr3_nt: TGTGCCAGCAGCCAAGGGCTAGCGGGAGGGCCTAGCACAGATACGCAGTATTTT
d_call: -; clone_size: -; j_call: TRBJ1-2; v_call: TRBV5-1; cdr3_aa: CASSQEGAYGYTF; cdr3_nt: TGCGCCAGCAGCCAGGAAGGGGCATATGGCTACACCTTC
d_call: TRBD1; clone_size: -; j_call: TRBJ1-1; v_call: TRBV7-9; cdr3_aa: CASSPREQGAATEAFF; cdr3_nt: TGTGCCAGCAGCCCACGAGAACAGGGGGCTGCCACTGAAGCTTTCTTT
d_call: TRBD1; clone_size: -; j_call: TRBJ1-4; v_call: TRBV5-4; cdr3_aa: CASSEPGQGAKLFF; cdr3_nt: TGTGCCAGCAGCGAGCCGGGACAGGGAGCAAAACTGTTTTTT
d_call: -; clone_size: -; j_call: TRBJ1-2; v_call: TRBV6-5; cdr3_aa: CASSYSPRGTEYGYTF; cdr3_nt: TGTGCCAGCAGTTACTCCCCCCGCGGGACGGAGTATGGCTACACCTTC
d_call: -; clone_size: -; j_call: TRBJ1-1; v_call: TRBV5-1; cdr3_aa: CASSLEGQNTEAFF; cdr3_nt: TGCGCCAGCAGCTTGGAGGGGCAGAACACTGAAGCTTTCTTT
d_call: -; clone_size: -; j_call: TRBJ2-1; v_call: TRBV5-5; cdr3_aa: CASSLTRAGNEQFF; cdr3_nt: TGTGCCAGCAGCTTGACCAGGGCCGGTAATGAGCAGTTCTTC
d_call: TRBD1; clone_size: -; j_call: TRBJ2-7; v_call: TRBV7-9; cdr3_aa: CASSSTGGFYEQYF; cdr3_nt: TGTGCCAGCAGCTCGACAGGGGGCTTCTACGAGCAGTACTTC
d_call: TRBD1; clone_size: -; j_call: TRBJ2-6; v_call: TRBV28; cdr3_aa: CASSYPPQGAGSGANVLTF; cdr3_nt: TGTGCCAGCAGTTACCCCCCGCAGGGGGCTGGTTCTGGGGCCAACGTCCTGACTTTC
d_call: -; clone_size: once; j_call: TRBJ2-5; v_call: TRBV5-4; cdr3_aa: CASSPGGAGYQETQYF; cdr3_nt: TGTGCCAGCAGCCCCGGAGGGGCGGGGTACCAAGAGACCCAGTACTTC
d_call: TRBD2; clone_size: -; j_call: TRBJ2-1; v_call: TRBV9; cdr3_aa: CASSGREGKNEQFF; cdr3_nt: TGTGCCAGCAGCGGCCGGGAGGGAAAGAATGAGCAGTTCTTC
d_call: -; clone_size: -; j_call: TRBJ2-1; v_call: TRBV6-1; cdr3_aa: CASSDEGGLSSYNEQFF; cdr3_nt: TGTGCCAGCAGTGATGAGGGCGGGTTGAGCTCCTACAATGAGCAGTTCTTC
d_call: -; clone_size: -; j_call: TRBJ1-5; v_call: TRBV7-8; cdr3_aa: CASSQGPGTTGNQPQHF; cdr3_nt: TGTGCCAGCAGCCAAGGGCCCGGGACAACTGGCAATCAGCCCCAGCATTTT
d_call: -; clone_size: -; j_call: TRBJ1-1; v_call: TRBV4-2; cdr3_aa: CASSQDRRWDTEAFF; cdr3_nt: TGTGCCAGCAGCCAAGACAGGAGGTGGGACACTGAAGCTTTCTTT
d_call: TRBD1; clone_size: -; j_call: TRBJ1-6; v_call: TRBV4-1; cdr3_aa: CASSQDSLGTVDSPLHF; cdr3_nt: TGCGCCAGCAGCCAAGATAGCCTTGGGACAGTAGATTCACCCCTCCACTTT
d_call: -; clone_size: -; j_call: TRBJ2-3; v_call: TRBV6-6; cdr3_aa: CASSPRGSGDTQYF; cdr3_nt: TGTGCCAGCAGCCCTCGAGGCTCAGGGGATACGCAGTATTTT
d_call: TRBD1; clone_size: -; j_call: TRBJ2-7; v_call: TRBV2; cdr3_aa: CASSEIRTGGPEQYF; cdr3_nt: TGTGCCAGCAGTGAGATTCGGACAGGGGGCCCCGAGCAGTACTTC
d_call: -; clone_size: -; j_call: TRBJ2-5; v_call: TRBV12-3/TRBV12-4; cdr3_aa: CASSSRVTQYF; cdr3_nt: TGTGCCAGCAGTTCTCGGGTGACCCAGTACTTC
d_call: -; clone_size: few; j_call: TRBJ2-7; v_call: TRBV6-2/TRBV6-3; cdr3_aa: CASSPQGGTYEQYF; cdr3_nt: TGTGCCAGCAGCCCCCAGGGGGGAACCTACGAGCAGTACTTC
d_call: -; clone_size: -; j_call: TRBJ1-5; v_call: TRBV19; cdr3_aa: CASTPSLRVSNQPQHF; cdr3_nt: TGTGCCAGTACCCCGAGTCTCAGGGTTAGCAATCAGCCCCAGCATTTT
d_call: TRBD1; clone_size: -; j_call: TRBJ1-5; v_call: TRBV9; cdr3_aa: CASSPTGGGEPQHF; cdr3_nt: TGTGCCAGCAGCCCCACAGGGGGCGGGGAGCCCCAGCATTTT
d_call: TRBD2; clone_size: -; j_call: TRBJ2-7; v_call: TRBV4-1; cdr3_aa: CASSQEGRSGIIYEQYF; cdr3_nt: TGCGCCAGCAGCCAAGAGGGGAGAAGCGGGATCATCTACGAGCAGTACTTC
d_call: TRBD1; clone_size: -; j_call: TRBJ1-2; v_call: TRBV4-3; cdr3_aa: CASSQDWAGGADGYTF; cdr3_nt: TGCGCCAGCAGCCAAGATTGGGCAGGGGGTGCGGATGGCTACACCTTC
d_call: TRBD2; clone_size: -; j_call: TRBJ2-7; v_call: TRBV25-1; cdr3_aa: CASRGGGSAYEQYF; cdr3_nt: TGTGCCAGCAGGGGCGGGGGTAGCGCCTACGAGCAGTACTTC
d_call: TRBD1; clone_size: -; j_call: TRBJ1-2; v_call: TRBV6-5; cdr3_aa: CASSSGQYYGYTF; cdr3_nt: TGTGCCAGCAGTTCGGGACAGTACTATGGCTACACCTTC